This T cell receptor (beta chain) appears in the sequencing data of a study of cytomegalovirus exposure and HLA in healthy donors. Study-wide findings and caveats: Reports indicated that the classifier achieved high specificity and sensitivity in diagnosing cytomegalovirus status.

This table comes from immunoSEQ multiplex PCR, and its TCRdb copy is limited to in-frame clones, with some not included. Of 95,000 to 150,000 clones detected, around 85% appear once; the ten largest clones hold approximately 2.3%. Germline CDR1 reads KGHSH; CDR2 reads LQKENI. V was clipped by 8 bases and J by 8 bases, with 15 bases between them. This CDR3 contains 13 residues. Points on this clone: The antigen is unknown.

The chain couples TRBV18 to TRBJ1-4; D is possibly TRBD1 (6 bases). The receptor was derived from a woman in her 30s in good health and CMV-seronegative. The sequencing input was PBMCs. CDR3 sequence: CASAIAGGEKLFF. The CDR3 DNA is TGTGCCAGCGCGATAGCGGGGGGCGAAAAACTGTTTTTT. Variable domain in full (rest from reference TRBV18 and TRBJ1-4): NAGVMQNPRHLVRRRGQEARLRCSPMKGHSHVYWYRQLPEEGLKFMVYLQKENIIDESGMPKERFSAEFPKEGPSILRIQQVVRGDSAAYFCASAIAGGEKLFFGSGTQLSVL.